This TCR beta chain was captured in a study of blood T cell repertoires in COVID-19. Study at large: From T cells, B-cell-depleted T cells, or PBMCs came the material, which was cDNA or gDNA.

Sequenced by immunoSEQ multiplex PCR; TCRdb stores in-frame clones only, minus some. The sample contains 110,000 to 150,000 clones, 85% to 90% of which appear only once. The CDR3 consists of 15 residues. CDR1 and CDR2 from the germline V gene are LNHDA and SQIVND (reference sequence). Deletions cut 4 bases from V and 8 bases from J, with 17 bases between. Sequences were obtained from PBMCs or T cells enriched from blood (not recorded which). The TCR originated in a man between 60 and 75 years old who had recovered from COVID-19. The rearrangement uses TRBV19 and TRBJ1-4; unclear D gene. For the CDR3, the DNA is TGTGCCAGTAGTAAGACCCCTAGTCCTGCAGAAAAACTGTTTTTT. This encodes CASSKTPSPAEKLFF.